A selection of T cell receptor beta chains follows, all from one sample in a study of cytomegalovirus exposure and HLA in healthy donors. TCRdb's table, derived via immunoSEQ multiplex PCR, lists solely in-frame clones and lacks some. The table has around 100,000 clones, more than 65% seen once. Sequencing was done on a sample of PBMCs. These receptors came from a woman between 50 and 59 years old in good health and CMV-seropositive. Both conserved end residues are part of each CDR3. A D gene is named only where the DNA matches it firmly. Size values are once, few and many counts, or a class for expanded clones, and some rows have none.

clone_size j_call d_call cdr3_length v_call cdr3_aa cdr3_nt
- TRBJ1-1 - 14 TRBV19 CASSTWERNTEAFF TGTGCCAGTAGTACGTGGGAGAGGAACACTGAAGCTTTCTTT
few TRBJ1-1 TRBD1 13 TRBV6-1 CASRDRVGTEAFF TGTGCCAGCAGGGACAGGGTGGGCACTGAAGCTTTCTTT
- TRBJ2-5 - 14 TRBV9 CASSAQAFQETQYF TGTGCCAGCAGCGCCCAGGCGTTCCAAGAGACCCAGTACTTC
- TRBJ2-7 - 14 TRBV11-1 CASSPEAYGYEQYF TGTGCCAGCAGCCCGGAGGCGTACGGATACGAGCAGTACTTC
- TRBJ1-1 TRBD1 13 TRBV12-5 CASDPTGYTEAFF TGTGCTAGTGACCCGACAGGGTACACTGAAGCTTTCTTT
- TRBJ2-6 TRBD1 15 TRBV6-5 CASSYSRDRFNVLTF TGTGCCAGCAGTTACTCTCGGGACAGGTTCAACGTCCTGACTTTC
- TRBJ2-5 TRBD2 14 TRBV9 CASSVGSGGETQYF TGTGCCAGCAGCGTTGGTAGCGGGGGGGAGACCCAGTACTTC
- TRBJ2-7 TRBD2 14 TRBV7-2 CASSFGGTAYEQYF TGTGCCAGCAGCTTCGGGGGGACGGCCTACGAGCAGTACTTC
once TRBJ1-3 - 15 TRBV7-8 CASSTLGLSGNTIYF TGTGCCAGCAGCACCCTGGGGCTCTCTGGAAACACCATATATTTT
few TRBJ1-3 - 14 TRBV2 CASSVGDAGNTIYF TGTGCCAGCAGTGTAGGGGATGCTGGAAACACCATATATTTT
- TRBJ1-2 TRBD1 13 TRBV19 CASSIRDSYGYTF TGTGCCAGTAGTATACGGGACAGCTATGGCTACACCTTC
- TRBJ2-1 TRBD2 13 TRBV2 CASPGLAGNEQFF TGTGCCAGCCCAGGACTAGCGGGGAATGAGCAGTTCTTC
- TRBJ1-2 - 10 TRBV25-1 CASADLGYTF TGTGCCAGCGCAGATTTAGGCTACACCTTC
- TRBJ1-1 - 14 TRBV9 CASSAQWINTEAFF TGTGCCAGCAGCGCACAGTGGATCAACACTGAAGCTTTCTTT
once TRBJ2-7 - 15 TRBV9 CASSVGAGGGYEQYF TGTGCCAGCAGCGTAGGGGCAGGAGGAGGCTACGAGCAGTACTTC
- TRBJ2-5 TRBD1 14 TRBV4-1 CASSRLGTGETQYF TGCGCCAGCAGCCGCCTCGGGACAGGGGAGACCCAGTACTTC
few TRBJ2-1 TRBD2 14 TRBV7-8 CASRGLADYNEQFF TGTGCCAGCAGGGGACTAGCGGACTACAATGAGCAGTTCTTC
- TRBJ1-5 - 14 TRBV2 CASSPDSSNQPQHF TGTGCCAGCAGTCCTGACAGTAGCAATCAGCCCCAGCATTTT
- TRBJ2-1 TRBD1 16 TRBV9 CASSPRTGETYNEQFF TGTGCCAGCAGCCCACGGACAGGGGAAACCTACAATGAGCAGTTCTTC
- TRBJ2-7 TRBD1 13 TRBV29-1 CSGGQGSSYEQYF TGCAGCGGAGGACAGGGGAGCTCCTACGAGCAGTACTTC
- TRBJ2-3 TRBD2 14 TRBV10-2 CASSPLAGTDTQYF TGCGCCAGCAGTCCCCTAGCGGGCACAGATACGCAGTATTTT
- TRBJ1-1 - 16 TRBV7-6 CASSSNREGGDTEAFF TGTGCCAGCAGCTCCAACAGGGAAGGGGGTGACACTGAAGCTTTCTTT
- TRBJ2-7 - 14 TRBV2 CASIRDQGTYEQYF TGTGCCAGCATCCGCGACCAGGGCACCTACGAGCAGTACTTC
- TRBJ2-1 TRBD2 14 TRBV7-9 CASSSRGGRLEQFF TGTGCCAGCAGCTCTCGGGGGGGGAGATTGGAGCAGTTCTTC
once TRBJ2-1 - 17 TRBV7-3 CASSLNGRLGPYNEQFF TGTGCCAGCAGCTTAAACGGCAGGTTGGGCCCCTACAATGAGCAGTTCTTC
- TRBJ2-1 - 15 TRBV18 CASSVPFGSYNEQFF TGTGCCAGCTCAGTCCCTTTTGGTAGCTACAATGAGCAGTTCTTC
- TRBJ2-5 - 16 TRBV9 CASSAGDRGSQETQYF TGTGCCAGCAGCGCCGGAGATCGGGGGTCCCAAGAGACCCAGTACTTC
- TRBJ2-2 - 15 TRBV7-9 CASSSDSRYTGELFF TGTGCCAGCAGCTCCGATAGCAGATACACCGGGGAGCTGTTTTTT